The 10 T cell receptor beta chains below come from one sample, sequenced in a study of beta chain features in type 1 diabetes. The entirety of the isolated RNA underwent reverse transcription, so expressed TCRB transcripts were sequenced. The method was immunoSEQ multiplex PCR; TCRdb's version includes in-frame clones alone and lacks a portion of them. The sample holds 140,000 to 150,000 clones; roughly 48% are singletons and the top ten take around 0.42%. The sample consisted of Tregs from blood. The receptors stem from a young man in good health.

The V call is TRBV7-9, the J call TRBJ1-2; D unclear. The V gene's germline CDR1 is SEHNR and CDR2 FQNEAQ (reference sequence). V shed 5 bases and J shed 5 bases, with 21 bases lying between them. This CDR3 comprises 16 residues. The CDR3 region is CASSPTRHASLYGYTF. The CDR3 DNA reads as TGTGCCAGCAGCCCTACTAGACACGCCAGTCTTTATGGCTACACCTTC. The variable domain in full, with the rest retrieved from reference TRBV7-9 and TRBJ1-2, is DTGVSQNPRHKITKRGQNVTFRCDPISEHNRLYWYRQTLGQGPEFLTYFQNEAQLEKSRLLSDRFSAERPKGSFSTLEIQRTEQGDSAMYLCASSPTRHASLYGYTFGSGTRLTVV.

This clone was found a few times. The rearrangement uses TRBV5-6 and TRBJ2-7, with 7 bases identical to TRBD1. Trimming took 2 bases from V and 3 from J; bases not matched to a gene: 14. Germline values: CDR1 SGHDT, CDR2 YYEEEE. This CDR3 is built from 17 residues. CDR3 bases: TGTGCCAGCAGCTTCGGACCGGGACAGAGGAACCACTACGAGCAGTACTTC. Translating gives CASSFGPGQRNHYEQYF.

This clone was counted between two and nine times. V gene TRBV7-9 combines with J gene TRBJ1-2, with D perhaps TRBD1 (6 bases). The CDR3 has 15 residues. Trimming pared 5 bases from V and 4 bases from J, leaving 17 bases between. Germline lookup yields CDR1 SEHNR and CDR2 FQNEAQ (reference sequence). CDR3 residues: CASSQRAGQIYGYTF. CDR3 DNA: TGTGCCAGCAGCCAAAGGGCCGGACAGATCTATGGCTACACCTTC. The variable domain in full, completed from reference TRBV7-9 and TRBJ1-2, reads DTGVSQNPRHKITKRGQNVTFRCDPISEHNRLYWYRQTLGQGPEFLTYFQNEAQLEKSRLLSDRFSAERPKGSFSTLEIQRTEQGDSAMYLCASSQRAGQIYGYTFGSGTRLTVV.

The chain carries TRBV5-1 and TRBJ2-3; 7 nucleotides align to TRBD1. V lost 3 bases and J lost 6; bases outside the gene matches: 7. Germline V gene data show CDR1 as SGHRS and CDR2 as YFSETQ. CDR3 length: 14 residues. In nucleotides, the CDR3 is TGCGCCAGCAGCTCCGGACAGGTCTTGGATACGCAGTATTTT. Its protein product is CASSSGQVLDTQYF.

This chain uses TRBV6-6 with TRBJ2-7, with no clear D. Germline values: CDR1 MNHNY, CDR2 SVGAGI (reference sequence). Deletions cut 0 bases from V and 0 bases from J, with 6 bases between. The length of the CDR3 is 14 residues. As DNA, the CDR3 is TGTGCCAGCAGTTACTCGGGCCTCTCCTACGAGCAGTACTTC. This gives the protein CASSYSGLSYEQYF.

This sequence joins TRBV5-1 and TRBJ1-5; tentative D call: TRBD1 (6 bases). The CDR3 is 15 amino acids. Germline CDR1 reads SGHRS; CDR2 reads YFSETQ. V was pared by 0 bases and J by 6 bases, with 13 bases between. CDR3 DNA sequence: TGCGCCAGCAGCTTGGGGGGGGGCCCCGGTCAGCCCCAGCATTTT. Its protein product is CASSLGGGPGQPQHF.

In this sample, this clone turned up a few times. This chain links TRBV4-2 with TRBJ1-5; 9 bases are a match to TRBD1. The CDR3 runs 16 residues. After removal of 4 bases from V and 6 bases from J, the junction contained 10 bases not matched to a gene. Looked up from germline, CDR1 is LGHNA and CDR2 is YNFKEQ. CDR3 DNA sequence: TGTGCCAGCAGCCCAGCTACAGGGGGCTTGAGTCAGCCCCAGCATTTT. Translating it yields CASSPATGGLSQPQHF.

This clone showed up just a few times. The genes are TRBV6-5 and TRBJ2-7; 9 nucleotides align to TRBD1. CDR1 is MNHEY and CDR2 is SVGAGI in the germline V gene. This CDR3 contains 16 residues. V lost 4 bases to trimming and J lost 1 base; unmatched junction nucleotides: 8. The CDR3 sequence: CASSSTGQGNSYEQYF. The CDR3 DNA reads as TGTGCCAGCAGTTCCACCGGACAGGGGAATTCCTACGAGCAGTACTTC.

The chain carries TRBV5-1 and TRBJ2-7, with TRBD1 matching over 9 bases. There are 15 residues in the CDR3. CDR1 and CDR2 from the germline V gene are SGHRS and YFSETQ. V shed 4 bases and J 5 bases; nucleotides not matched to a gene: 10. The CDR3 loop reads CASSPTGTGRDEQYF. In DNA, the CDR3 is TGCGCCAGCAGCCCTACGGGGACAGGGAGGGACGAGCAGTACTTC.

This clone was seen only a few times. The chain links TRBV28 to TRBJ1-6; perhaps TRBD1 as D (6 bases). The CDR3 runs to 15 residues. Germline V gene lookup returns CDR1 MDHEN and CDR2 SYDVKM. V shed 8 bases and J shed 4 bases, with 15 bases lying between them. The CDR3 here is CASSLTGKYNSPLHF. CDR3 sequence (DNA): TGTGCCAGCTCCCTAACAGGGAAATATAATTCACCCCTCCACTTT.